This passage covers 13 T cell receptor beta chains from one sample sequenced in a study of cytomegalovirus exposure and HLA in healthy donors. With 60 Vbeta and 13 Jbeta primers, the PCR was carried out. This table comes from immunoSEQ multiplex PCR, and its TCRdb copy is limited to in-frame clones, with some not included. This table holds over 95,000 clones, about 77% found once. Input material: PBMCs. All receptors come from a man aged 40-55 years in good health and CMV-seronegative.

This clone was observed once. The chain combines TRBV10-2 with TRBJ2-7, with D perhaps TRBD2 (6 bases). V was shortened by 0 bases and J by 0 bases, with 12 bases between the two germline ends. Per germline, CDR1 WSHSY and CDR2 SAAADI. The CDR3 covers 16 residues. CDR3 protein: CASSESAGRVSYEQYF. In DNA, the CDR3 is TGCGCCAGCAGTGAGTCAGCGGGTCGCGTCTCCTACGAGCAGTACTTC.

This clone has just a few counts. CDR3 region: CASSRGLAENYEQYF. In DNA, the CDR3 is TGTGCCAGCAGCCGGGGACTAGCGGAAAACTACGAGCAGTACTTC. The V gene is TRBV7-8, the J gene TRBJ2-7, with 11 bases fitting TRBD2. From germline, CDR1 is SGHVS and CDR2 FQNEAQ. With 5 bases clipped from V and 3 bases from J, the junction kept 6 bases outside the gene matches. CDR3 length: 15 amino acids.

This chain links TRBV6-1 with TRBJ1-5, with no clear D. The germline gives CDR1 MNHNS, CDR2 SASEGT. CDR3 length: 14 residues. The ends were cut back, 3 bases at V and 0 bases at J, with 6 bases in the middle. The CDR3 spells CASSDANSNQPQHF. The DNA of the CDR3 is TGTGCCAGCAGTGACGCGAATAGCAATCAGCCCCAGCATTTT.

The rearrangement uses TRBV4-1 and TRBJ2-7; D perhaps matches TRBD1 (6 bases). Per the germline V gene, CDR1 is MGHRA and CDR2 is YSYEKL. Between the trimmed V and J ends, which lost 4 bases and 3 bases, there was a span of 19 bases. This CDR3 has 16 residues. CDR3 in DNA: TGCGCCAGCAGCCCTCAACCCGGGACAATGCTCTACGAGCAGTACTTC. Its translation: CASSPQPGTMLYEQYF.

This chain uses TRBV5-6 with TRBJ1-2; 11 nucleotides agree with TRBD1. The CDR3 runs 15 residues. Per the germline V gene, CDR1 is SGHDT and CDR2 is YYEEEE. With V trimmed by 3 bases and J by 4 bases, 5 bases remained unmatched. The CDR3 nucleotides read TGTGCCAGCAGCTGGTCCGGGACAGGGGGCTATGGCTACACCTTC. Translated, it gives CASSWSGTGGYGYTF.

This chain joins TRBV6-1 and TRBJ2-7; 9 nucleotides align to TRBD1. The V and J ends lost 5 bases and 6 bases, in that order; junction bases with no gene match: 8. CDR3 length equals 14 residues. Germline loops: CDR1 MNHNS, CDR2 SASEGT. This CDR3 reads CASSTGTGFSEQYF. The CDR3 DNA sequence: TGTGCCAGCAGTACCGGGACAGGGTTTTCCGAGCAGTACTTC.

The V gene is TRBV28, the J gene TRBJ2-1; 8 nucleotides align to TRBD2. CDR3 length: 15 amino acids. The V gene end was trimmed by 1 base and the J gene end by 8 bases; junction bases not matched to a gene: 7. Germline V gives CDR1 MDHEN, CDR2 SYDVKM. The CDR3 spells CASSLSVAGMDEQFF. The CDR3 DNA is TGTGCCAGCAGTTTATCGGTAGCGGGGATGGATGAGCAGTTCTTC.

The rearrangement uses TRBV28 and TRBJ1-5; D call uncertain. With 8 bases removed from V and 1 base from J, the gap between germline ends came to 6 bases. This CDR3 has 12 amino acids. Germline CDR1 and CDR2: MDHEN and SYDVKM. CDR3 sequence reads: CASWASNQPQHF. DNA of the CDR3: TGTGCCAGCTGGGCCAGCAATCAGCCCCAGCATTTT.

The chain is built from TRBV6-6 and TRBJ1-1; 9 bases agree with TRBD1. V shed 6 bases, J shed 1 base, and the junction held 3 bases outside the gene matches. The CDR3 extends over 14 amino acids. Germline V gives CDR1 MNHNY, CDR2 SVGAGI (reference sequence). This CDR3 reads CASRTGGGNTEAFF. The CDR3 nucleotides read TGTGCCAGCAGAACAGGGGGCGGGAACACTGAAGCTTTCTTT.

The rearrangement links TRBV28 to TRBJ1-2, with D possibly matching TRBD1 (6 bases). Germline V gene lookup returns CDR1 MDHEN and CDR2 SYDVKM. CDR3 length: 15 amino acids. Trimming took 3 bases from V and 1 from J, leaving 12 bases between them. The chain's CDR3 is CASSFGTMGNYGYTF. DNA of the CDR3: TGTGCCAGCAGTTTTGGGACAATGGGTAACTATGGCTACACCTTC.

V gene TRBV2 combines with J gene TRBJ1-4; the match to TRBD1 covers 8 bases. The J segment lost 14 bases and the V segment lost 6 bases, leaving 8 bases of the junction unmatched. This CDR3 is 12 amino acids long. Germline assignment: CDR1 SNHLY and CDR2 FYNNEI. CDR3 in amino acids: CASRPGTGILFF. The DNA for the CDR3 is TGTGCCAGCAGGCCCGGGACAGGAATTCTGTTTTTT.

The J gene is TRBJ2-2, the V gene TRBV29-1, with TRBD1 matching 10 bases. The CDR3 length is 13 residues. The germline V gene has CDR1 SQVTM and CDR2 ANQGSEA. The junction had 4 bases not matched to a gene; V was cut back by 7 bases and J by 5 bases. The CDR3 region has the DNA TGCAGCGGGGGACAGGGGAGTACCGGGGAGCTGTTTTTT. It codes for CSGGQGSTGELFF.

This clone was counted between two and nine times. This rearrangement joins TRBV28 to TRBJ2-5; a weak D match, TRBD1 (5 bases). This CDR3 is 15 amino acids long. V was shortened by 6 bases and J by 5 bases, with 19 bases between the two germline ends. The germline CDR1 and CDR2 sequences are MDHEN and SYDVKM. CDR3 protein: CASRDMDTVNETQYF. The CDR3 bases are TGTGCCAGCAGGGACATGGACACGGTGAACGAGACCCAGTACTTC.